This record concerns one TCR beta chain sequence. Clones were read by immunoSEQ multiplex PCR, and TCRdb kept only the in-frame ones, dropping some. This sample has some 2.1 million clones, with 85% to 95% found just once. CD8 cells classed as naive were CD45RO-negative and positively selected for CCR7, excluding terminally differentiated effector memory CD45RA+ cells. The data originate from a study of shared clonotypes between healthy human individuals. The V gene end was trimmed by 4 bases and the J gene end by 3 bases; junction bases not matched to a gene: 8. Germline V gene lookup returns CDR1 SGHRS and CDR2 YFSETQ. The CDR3 is 15 amino acids.

Sequenced sample: naive CD8+ T cells from PBMCs. The sequence derives from a man in his late teens or twenties in good health. Some clones in this sample may be carry-over from other donors' samples. V usage is TRBV5-1 and J usage is TRBJ2-7; TRBD2 matches 9 bases. The CDR3 region has the DNA TGCGCCAGCAGCAGGCAGCGGGAGGTTATCTACGAGCAGTACTTC. This sequence encodes CASSRQREVIYEQYF.